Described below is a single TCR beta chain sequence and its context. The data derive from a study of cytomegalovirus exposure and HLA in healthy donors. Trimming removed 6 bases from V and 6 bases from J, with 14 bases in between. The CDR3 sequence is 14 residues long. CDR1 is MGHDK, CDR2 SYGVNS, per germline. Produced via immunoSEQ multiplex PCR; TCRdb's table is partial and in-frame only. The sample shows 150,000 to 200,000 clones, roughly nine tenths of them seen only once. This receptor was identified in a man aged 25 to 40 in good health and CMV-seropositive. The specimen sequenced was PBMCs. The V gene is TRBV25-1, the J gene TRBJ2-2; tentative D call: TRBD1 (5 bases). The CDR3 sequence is CASSTQGSPGELFF. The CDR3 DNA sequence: TGTGCCAGCAGCACCCAGGGTAGCCCCGGGGAGCTGTTTTTT. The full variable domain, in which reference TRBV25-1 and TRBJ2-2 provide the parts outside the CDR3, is EADIYQTPRYLVIGTGKKITLECSQTMGHDKMYWYQQDPGMELHLIHYSYGVNSTEKGDLSSESTVSRIRTEHFPLTLESARPSHTSQYLCASSTQGSPGELFFGEGSRLTVL.